This T cell receptor (beta chain) appears in the sequencing data of a study of cytotoxic CD8 clonotypes in ibrutinib-treated CLL. Looked up from germline, CDR1 is SGHVS and CDR2 is FNYEAQ. CDR3 length: 17 amino acids. J gave up 5 bases and V 4 bases, and 6 bases lay outside the gene matches. Profiled with immunoSEQ multiplex PCR; TCRdb holds only in-frame clones, not every one. The sample includes roughly 200,000 clones, over 55% of them seen just once. The sequence derives from a human donor with chronic lymphocytic leukemia. The specimen was PBMCs, collected after 24 months of ibrutinib treatment. The chain recombines TRBV7-6 with TRBJ2-2; 14 bases align to TRBD2. The CDR3 here is CASSSGGLAGVTGELFF. CDR3 DNA: TGTGCCAGCAGCTCAGGGGGACTAGCGGGAGTAACCGGGGAGCTGTTTTTT.